This T cell receptor (beta chain) is from a study of cytomegalovirus exposure and HLA in healthy donors. Profiled with immunoSEQ multiplex PCR; TCRdb holds only in-frame clones, not every one. The sample lists tens of thousands of clones; about 95% were seen once. The CDR3 extends over 15 amino acids. The germline V gene has CDR1 MNHEY and CDR2 SMNVEV (reference sequence). Trimming took off 3 bases at V and 5 bases at J, with 13 bases between the two ends. Sequencing used PBMCs. The rearrangement links TRBV27 to TRBJ1-4, with D perhaps TRBD1 (5 bases). The sequence derives from a woman under 30 in good health and CMV-seronegative. The CDR3 DNA is TGTGCCAGCAGTTTTCGGCAGGGTGGAAATGAAAAACTGTTTTTT. Protein product: CASSFRQGGNEKLFF.